Included here is one T cell receptor beta chain sequence, with context. Samples underwent the assay at deep level. The assay was immunoSEQ multiplex PCR, and TCRdb's table has in-frame clones only and misses some. This sample has about 520,000 clones; roughly 80% occur once, and the top ten carry roughly 13%. This specimen belongs to a study of shared clonotypes between healthy human individuals. V gave up 5 bases and J gave up 2 bases, with 13 bases separating them. Germline lookup yields CDR1 MNHEY and CDR2 SMNVEV (reference sequence). There are 14 residues in the CDR3. Sequenced material: PBMCs. This TCR came from a middle-aged woman in good health. Some clones in this sample may be carry-over from other donors' samples. This chain connects TRBV27 to TRBJ2-7; TRBD2 might be the D (6 bases). The CDR3 sequence is CASSPAGRTYEQYF. The CDR3 coding sequence is TGTGCCAGCAGTCCCGCCGGGAGAACCTACGAGCAGTACTTC.